The clone carrying this TCR beta chain was seen many times. The antigen remains undetermined. The CDR3 sequence is 12 residues long. In germline, CDR1 is MNHEY, CDR2 SMNVEV (reference sequence). With 5 bases clipped from V and 6 bases from J, the junction kept 1 base outside the gene matches. The entry originates in a study of early T cells in non-severe SARS-CoV-2 infection. About the research overall: RNA in bulk from unsorted whole blood was sequenced, and chains were unpaired.

The TCR library protocol was used to attach unique molecular identifiers. These identifiers were attached to individual cDNA molecules. TCRdb re-called the 5' RACE reads through MiXCR, storing one row per CDR3 protein. In the table there are around 84,000 distinct CDR3 sequences, around 10% of which are singletons. The study's findings and limits: VDJdb matches were skewed toward anti-spike CD8 T cell responses.

The chain has TRBV27 and TRBJ1-2; TRBD1 agrees at 9 bases. Sequenced sample: whole blood. This TCR derives from an adult who was a healthcare worker with PCR-confirmed SARS-CoV-2 infection or an uninfected control (not recorded which). This chain's CDR3 is CASSGTGNGYTF. The CDR3 region has the DNA TGTGCCAGCAGTGGGACAGGGAATGGCTACACCTTC.